The present entry profiles one T cell receptor (beta chain) with its context. Its antigen is still unknown. Looked up from germline, CDR1 is GTSNPN and CDR2 is SVGIG (reference sequence). This CDR3 region has 14 residues. Trimming cost V 4 bases and J 9 bases, with 16 bases left between them. The data originate from a study of long-term antiretroviral therapy in people with HIV. Notes on the study in general: The study found that diversity rose after ART but stayed below transplant donor controls. Information pertaining to ART adherence, viral resistance or therapeutic modifications was not obtained. Clonal populations expanded prior to ART predominated within the repertoire at all time points.

At survey level, the immunoSEQ assay was run in its v3.0 version. This table comes from immunoSEQ multiplex PCR, and its TCRdb copy is limited to in-frame clones, with some not included. Of 20,000 or so clones in the sample, 76% were seen once. The chain recombines TRBV30 with TRBJ1-6; possibly TRBD1 for D (6 bases). The clonotype comes from a woman aged 45-60 years with HIV. Sequences were derived from unsorted PBMCs, sampled 0.5 years before starting antiretroviral therapy. The CDR3, as DNA: TGTGCCTGGAAAACCCAGGGGATTGGTTCACCCCTCCACTTT. Its translation is CAWKTQGIGSPLHF.